The 5 T cell receptor beta chains in this list originate from one sample, sequenced in a study of T cells in Graves' hyperthyroidism and ophthalmopathy. What was amplified from RNA transcripts were TCR beta CDR3 regions. During a first-round RT-PCR of the TCR CDR3, the HTBI primer set was used. TCRdb ran MiXCR on the multiplex PCR reads and lists one entry per CDR3 protein. The data show roughly 740,000 distinct CDR3 sequences, about a sixth seen once. Sequenced sample: blood. The receptors were sampled from a man aged 18 to 30 with Graves' hyperthyroidism.

V and J are TRBV20-1 and TRBJ2-2; no definite D call. This CDR3 comprises 15 residues. Germline V gene lookup returns CDR1 DFQATT and CDR2 SNEGSKA (reference sequence). V was cut by 0 bases and J by 4 bases, with 12 bases left in between. The chain's CDR3 is CSARDPAVGTGELFF. CDR3 nucleotide sequence: TGCAGTGCTAGAGATCCAGCTGTGGGCACCGGGGAGCTGTTTTTT.

V and J are TRBV12-3 or TRBV12-4 and TRBJ2-1; D perhaps matches TRBD2 (5 bases). This CDR3 region has 13 residues. The V end lost 8 bases, the J end lost 10 bases, and 18 bases lay between the germline ends. CDR3 sequence: CASGVPGREEQFF. The CDR3 DNA sequence: TGTGCCAGCGGTGTACCCGGTCGGGAAGAGCAGTTCTTC.

This clonotype was detected many times. The chain combines TRBV2 with TRBJ1-6; D call uncertain. CDR3 length: 11 amino acids. CDR1 SNHLY and CDR2 FYNNEI come from the germline V gene. V lost 3 bases, J lost 6 bases, and 0 bases lay in between. Here the CDR3 reads CASSDNSPLHF. CDR3 in DNA: TGTGCCAGCAGTGATAATTCACCCCTCCACTTT.

The chain links TRBV6-1 to TRBJ2-2; D may be TRBD1 (5 bases). The V and J ends lost 6 bases and 5 bases respectively, with 19 bases between them. This CDR3 is built from 16 residues. Germline V lookup: CDR1 MNHNS, CDR2 SASEGT. The CDR3 reads CASSHLWQGWTGELFF. DNA of the CDR3: TGTGCCAGCAGCCACCTCTGGCAGGGATGGACCGGGGAGCTGTTTTTT.

This clonotype was seen ten or more times. The J gene is TRBJ2-1, the V gene TRBV7-2; 9 nucleotides align to TRBD2. There are 21 residues in the CDR3. Germline loops: CDR1 SGHTA, CDR2 FQGNSA. The J segment lost 7 bases and the V segment lost 2 bases, leaving 24 bases of the junction unmatched. The chain's CDR3 is CASSLRGFDAGGPTGLNEQFF. In DNA, the CDR3 is TGTGCCAGCAGCTTAAGGGGCTTTGATGCGGGAGGGCCAACTGGTCTGAATGAGCAGTTCTTC.